The 25 T cell receptor beta chains in this list originate from one sample, sequenced in a study of shared clonotypes between healthy human individuals. Assay: immunoSEQ multiplex PCR; the TCRdb copy retains only in-frame clones and omits some. The table shows over a million clones, with roughly 95% occurring only once. The sample consisted of naive CD4+ T cells sorted from blood. Noted subset: CD45RA+ positively selected. All receptors derive from a man in his thirties or forties in good health.

This chain links TRBV7-9 with TRBJ2-7, with TRBD1 matching over 7 bases. CDR3 length: 14 amino acids. V gave up 1 base and J gave up 5 bases; unmatched junction bases: 5. In germline, CDR1 is SEHNR, CDR2 FQNEAQ (reference sequence). This CDR3 is CASSLEGGVHEQYF. The CDR3 DNA reads TGTGCCAGCAGCTTAGAAGGGGGCGTCCACGAGCAGTACTTC.

This clone appeared a single time. CDR3 bases: TGTGCCAGCAGTTACTCGCGAGGGACAGATACGCAGTATTTT. Its protein is CASSYSRGTDTQYF. The rearrangement joins TRBV6-6 to TRBJ2-3; tentative D call: TRBD2 (5 bases). The CDR3 totals 14 residues. V was cut by 0 bases and J by 3 bases, with 7 bases left in between. Germline loops: CDR1 MNHNY, CDR2 SVGAGI (reference sequence).

The chain joins TRBV5-1 to TRBJ2-1; TRBD2 matches at 10 bases. CDR3 size: 17 residues. After removal of 4 bases from V and 5 bases from J, the junction contained 12 bases not matched to a gene. The germline CDR1 and CDR2 sequences are SGHRS and YFSETQ. This chain's CDR3 is CASSISVLAGVDNEQFF. In DNA, the CDR3 is TGCGCCAGCAGCATTTCGGTCCTAGCGGGAGTAGACAATGAGCAGTTCTTC. Using reference TRBV5-1 and TRBJ2-1 for the parts outside the CDR3, the full variable domain is KAGVTQTPRYLIKTRGQQVTLSCSPISGHRSVSWYQQTPGQGLQFLFEYFSETQRNKGNFPGRFSGRQFSNSRSEMNVSTLELGDSALYLCASSISVLAGVDNEQFFGPGTRLTVL.

The genes are TRBV9 and TRBJ2-1; 10 bases match TRBD2. The CDR3 is 17 amino acids. CDR1 is SGDLS, CDR2 YYNGEE, per germline. The ends lost 4 bases at V and 5 bases at J; junction bases unmatched: 12. CDR3 sequence: CASSLAVAGTSDNEQFF. The DNA of the CDR3 is TGTGCCAGCAGCCTAGCAGTAGCCGGGACTAGCGACAATGAGCAGTTCTTC.

DNA of the CDR3: TGTGCCAGCAGTTTAGTGGGGAGCTGGGTGTCCTACAATGAGCAGTTCTTC. Translated: CASSLVGSWVSYNEQFF. The V gene is TRBV28, the J gene TRBJ2-1; weak D call: TRBD2 (5 bases). V was cut by 2 bases and J by 1 base, with 15 bases left in between. This CDR3 contains 17 residues. Germline V gives CDR1 MDHEN, CDR2 SYDVKM.

The rearrangement uses TRBV10-2 and TRBJ2-3; 11 bases fit TRBD2. The CDR3 is made up of 14 amino acids. The germline gives CDR1 WSHSY, CDR2 SAAADI. Trimming at V came to 5 bases and at J to 4 bases, leaving 2 bases not matched to a gene. In DNA, the CDR3 is TGCGCCAGCAGTCATAGCGGGGGGGCAGATACGCAGTATTTT. Translation: CASSHSGGADTQYF.

This chain uses TRBV7-2 with TRBJ2-5; D is perhaps TRBD1 (5 bases). CDR3 length: 13 amino acids. V gave up 5 bases and J gave up 0 bases, with 7 bases separating them. The V gene's germline CDR1 is SGHTA and CDR2 FQGNSA. CDR3 bases: TGTGCCAGCAGCCAGACAGACCAAGAGACCCAGTACTTC. Protein sequence: CASSQTDQETQYF.

This rearrangement joins TRBV28 to TRBJ1-3; D not certain. The CDR3 runs to 11 residues. Germline V lookup: CDR1 MDHEN, CDR2 SYDVKM. V lost 7 bases and J lost 4, with 5 bases in between. The CDR3, as DNA: TGTGCCAGCATGCGGGGAAACACCATATATTTT. Its protein product is CASMRGNTIYF.

The genes are TRBV18 and TRBJ2-3; TRBD1 matches at 7 bases. V was clipped by 6 bases and J by 0 bases; unmatched bases: 3. This CDR3 comprises 14 residues. Germline V CDR1 and CDR2: KGHSH, LQKENI. CDR3 in amino acids: CASSWDSSTDTQYF. For the CDR3, the DNA is TGTGCCAGCTCCTGGGACAGTAGCACAGATACGCAGTATTTT.

Here the CDR3 DNA reads TGCGCCAGCAGCCAGGAAAGCGATACGCAGTATTTT. Protein: CASSQESDTQYF. The chain is built from TRBV5-1 and TRBJ2-3; the D is unclear. The ends were cut back, 4 bases at V and 6 bases at J, with 9 bases in the middle. CDR1 and CDR2 (germline): SGHRS, YFSETQ. CDR3 length: 12 amino acids.

This chain joins TRBV30 and TRBJ2-5, with D tentatively TRBD2 (5 bases). The V gene's germline CDR1 is GTSNPN and CDR2 SVGIG (reference sequence). The CDR3 totals 12 residues. V gave up 4 bases and J gave up 1 base, with 7 bases separating them. DNA for the CDR3: TGTGCCTGGAACAGCGGCCAAGAGACCCAGTACTTC. This gives the protein CAWNSGQETQYF.

The rearrangement uses TRBV10-3 and TRBJ2-6; D is undetermined. The germline V gene encodes CDR1 ENHRY and CDR2 SYGVKD. This CDR3 region has 13 residues. V was trimmed by 5 bases and J by 2 bases, leaving 4 bases between them. The CDR3 region is CAISPPGANVLTF. The CDR3 DNA follows: TGTGCCATCAGTCCCCCTGGGGCCAACGTCCTGACTTTC.

The chain recombines TRBV19 with TRBJ2-5; 12 bases are shared with TRBD2. V shed 2 bases and J 5 bases; nucleotides not matched to a gene: 9. The CDR3 sequence is 17 residues long. CDR1 and CDR2 (germline): LNHDA, SQIVND (reference sequence). The CDR3 DNA reads TGTGCCAGTAGTATAACCCCACTAGCGGGAGGATCCGAGACCCAGTACTTC. Translating it yields CASSITPLAGGSETQYF.

Turning to this clone: Since the CDR3 does not end with the conserved phenylalanine or tryptophan, this likely comes from a read error. No DNA is shown, since the ends of the CDR3 on it are uncertain; the CDR3 is the one TCRdb lists. The chain employs TRBV19 and TRBJ2-7; the table's D call TRBD1 went unverified against the DNA. CDR1 and CDR2 from the germline V gene are LNHDA and SQIVND (reference sequence). Counting both end residues, the CDR3 totals 11 amino acids. CDR3 loop: CASRGQGAIEI.

CDR3 protein: CASYPGLAGGPYNEQFF. Here the CDR3 DNA reads TGCGCCAGCTATCCGGGACTAGCGGGAGGGCCCTACAATGAGCAGTTCTTC. The rearrangement links TRBV5-1 to TRBJ2-1; 16 nucleotides line up with TRBD2. Germline V gene lookup returns CDR1 SGHRS and CDR2 YFSETQ. J gave up 2 bases and V 7 bases, and 6 bases lay outside the gene matches. The CDR3 is 17 amino acids.

The genes are TRBV7-9 and TRBJ2-7, with D perhaps assigned TRBD1 or TRBD2 (6 bases each). Germline CDR1 and CDR2: SEHNR and FQNEAQ (reference sequence). This CDR3 is built from 11 residues. Trimming left V 5 bases short and J 6 bases short, with 8 bases between. CDR3 protein: CASSPGAEQYF. The DNA of the CDR3 is TGTGCCAGCAGCCCGGGGGCCGAGCAGTACTTC.

The chain combines TRBV10-3 with TRBJ2-3; 8 bases agree with TRBD2. Per germline, CDR1 ENHRY and CDR2 SYGVKD. The J segment lost 2 bases and the V segment lost 10 bases, leaving 5 bases of the junction unmatched. CDR3 size: 13 residues. The CDR3 region is CATSGSHTDTQYF. As DNA, the CDR3 is TGTGCCACCAGCGGGAGTCACACAGATACGCAGTATTTT.

The chain joins TRBV4-1 to TRBJ2-7, with 9 bases fitting TRBD2. The CDR3 totals 17 residues. The V gene end was trimmed by 1 base and the J gene end by 4 bases; junction bases not matched to a gene: 11. CDR1 and CDR2 from the germline V gene are MGHRA and YSYEKL. CDR3 loop: CASSQVPISGRGYEQYF. CDR3 sequence (DNA): TGCGCCAGCAGCCAAGTCCCGATTAGCGGGAGAGGATACGAGCAGTACTTC.

The count of this clone is one. The J gene is TRBJ2-1, the V gene TRBV11-3; 9 nucleotides line up with TRBD2. CDR3 length: 18 amino acids. Per the germline V gene, CDR1 is SGHNT and CDR2 is YENEEA. Trimming cost V 2 bases and J 4 bases; bases outside gene matches: 12. The CDR3 coding sequence is TGTGCCAGCAGCTTACCGACTAGCGGAACCTCCCTTTACAATGAGCAGTTCTTC. As protein: CASSLPTSGTSLYNEQFF.

J is TRBJ2-5 and V is TRBV6-1, with TRBD1 identical over 8 bases. V shed 2 bases and J 5 bases; nucleotides not matched to a gene: 4. Germline V gene data show CDR1 as MNHNS and CDR2 as SASEGT. The CDR3 contains 14 residues. This CDR3 reads CASSERQGYETQYF. The CDR3 region has the DNA TGTGCCAGCAGTGAAAGACAGGGGTACGAGACCCAGTACTTC.

The J gene is TRBJ2-7, the V gene TRBV5-5; 9 bases are a match to TRBD1. Unmatched junction bases numbered 5, after V lost 2 bases and J lost 2 bases. This CDR3 has 15 residues. Per the germline V gene, CDR1 is SGHKS and CDR2 is YYEKEE (reference sequence). Written as DNA, the CDR3 is TGTGCCAGCAGCTTAGTGGGACAGGGTCCCTACGAGCAGTACTTC. It is translated as CASSLVGQGPYEQYF.

The chain uses TRBV5-1 and TRBJ1-2; D is perhaps TRBD1 (5 bases). Deletions cut 3 bases from V and 5 bases from J, with 8 bases between. The CDR3 runs to 12 residues. Germline CDR1 and CDR2: SGHRS and YFSETQ. The CDR3 DNA follows: TGCGCCAGCAGCTCGGGGGGTTATGGCTACACCTTC. Residues: CASSSGGYGYTF.

The J gene is TRBJ2-3, the V gene TRBV9; weak D call: TRBD1 (5 bases). Germline V CDR1 and CDR2: SGDLS, YYNGEE. This CDR3 comprises 15 residues. Between the trimmed V and J ends, which lost 1 base and 3 bases, there was a span of 12 bases. CDR3 residues: CASSVTGSMTDTQYF. The CDR3 DNA is TGTGCCAGCAGCGTAACAGGTTCTATGACAGATACGCAGTATTTT. Full variable domain (rest looked up from reference TRBV9 and TRBJ2-3): DSGVTQTPKHLITATGQRVTLRCSPRSGDLSVYWYQQSLDQGLQFLIQYYNGEERAKGNILERFSAQQFPDLHSELNLSSLELGDSALYFCASSVTGSMTDTQYFGPGTRLTVL.

This chain connects TRBV5-8 to TRBJ2-2; D gene unclear. The V and J ends lost 0 bases and 1 base respectively, with 13 bases between them. Germline CDR1 is SGHTS and CDR2 is YDEGEE. This CDR3 has 17 amino acids. The CDR3 reads CASSLGRIFLNTGELFF. DNA of the CDR3: TGTGCCAGCAGCTTGGGTCGCATCTTCCTGAACACCGGGGAGCTGTTTTTT.

V is TRBV28 and J is TRBJ1-1; 9 bases are a match to TRBD1. After removal of 5 bases from V and 4 bases from J, the junction contained 8 bases not matched to a gene. The CDR3 totals 15 residues. The germline V gene has CDR1 MDHEN and CDR2 SYDVKM. The CDR3 sequence: CASSPGQGTLTEAFF. CDR3 bases: TGTGCCAGCAGTCCAGGACAGGGGACCCTCACTGAAGCTTTCTTT.